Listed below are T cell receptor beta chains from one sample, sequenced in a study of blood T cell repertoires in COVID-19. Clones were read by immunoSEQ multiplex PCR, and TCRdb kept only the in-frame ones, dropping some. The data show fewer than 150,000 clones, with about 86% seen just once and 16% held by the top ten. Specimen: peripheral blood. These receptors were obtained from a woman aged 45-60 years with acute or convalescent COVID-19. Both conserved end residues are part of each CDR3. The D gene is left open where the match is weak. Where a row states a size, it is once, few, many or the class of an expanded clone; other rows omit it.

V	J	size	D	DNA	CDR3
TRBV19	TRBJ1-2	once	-	TGTGCCAGTAGTATAATTGGCGACCAGGGGATCTATGGCTACACCTTC	CASSIIGDQGIYGYTF
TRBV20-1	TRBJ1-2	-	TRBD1	TGCAGTGCTAGTAGTCAGTCTGACAGGGGCGATACGTATGGCTACACCTTC	CSASSQSDRGDTYGYTF
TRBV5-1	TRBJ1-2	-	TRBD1	TGCGCCAGCAGCACCTCGGGACAGGGGGCTGGTCTGCGAACTTATGGCTACACCTTC	CASSTSGQGAGLRTYGYTF
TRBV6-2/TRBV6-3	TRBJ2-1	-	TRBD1	TGTGCCAGCAGTACATACACAGGGGGCTACTACAATGAGCAGTTCTTC	CASSTYTGGYYNEQFF
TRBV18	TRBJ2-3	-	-	TGTGCCAGCGCCCCGGGGGGCGCGGGCGGTGTTAGCACAGATACGCAGTATTTT	CASAPGGAGGVSTDTQYF
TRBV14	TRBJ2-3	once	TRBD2	TGTGCCAGCAGCCACCTCCCCGGCCTAGCGGTCACAGATACGCAGTATTTT	CASSHLPGLAVTDTQYF
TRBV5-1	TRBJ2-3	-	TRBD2	TGCGCCAGCAGCTTCGGACTAGCGGGGGTTAGCACAGATACGCAGTATTTT	CASSFGLAGVSTDTQYF
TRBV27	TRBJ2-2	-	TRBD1	TGTGCCAGCAGTTTCGACCCACGCCGGACAGGGGTAGACGGGGAGCTGTTTTTT	CASSFDPRRTGVDGELFF
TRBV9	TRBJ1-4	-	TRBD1	TGTGCCAGCAGCCCACAAATAACAGGGGGTAGTGAAAAACTGTTTTTT	CASSPQITGGSEKLFF
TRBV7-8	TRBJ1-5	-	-	TGTGCCAGCAGCTTAAGGGGGGGGAATCAGCCCCAGCATTTT	CASSLRGGNQPQHF
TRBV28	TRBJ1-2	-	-	TGTGCCAGCAGCACCCCTGACAGGCCTGGTCGCTACACCTTC	CASSTPDRPGRYTF
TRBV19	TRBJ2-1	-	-	TGTGCCAGTAGTCCCGGTCTCTCCTACAATGAGCAGTTCTTC	CASSPGLSYNEQFF
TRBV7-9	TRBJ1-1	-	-	TGTGCCAGCAGCCCCATCGGGGGGACGAGTGAAGCTTTCTTT	CASSPIGGTSEAFF
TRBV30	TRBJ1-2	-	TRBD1	TGTGCCTGGAAGCTGGGGCAGGGGGAATATGGCTACACCTTC	CAWKLGQGEYGYTF
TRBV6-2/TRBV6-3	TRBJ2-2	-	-	TGTGCCAGCAGCGAAAACAGGGCGAACACCGGGGAGCTGTTTTTT	CASSENRANTGELFF
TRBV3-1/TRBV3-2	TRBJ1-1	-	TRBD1	TGTGCCAGCAAAAACAGGGGGCGCGACCCTGAAGCTTTCTTT	CASKNRGRDPEAFF
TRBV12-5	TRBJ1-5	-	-	TGTGCTAGTGATCGGGCCGAGGGCACGGCCCAGCCCCAGCATTTT	CASDRAEGTAQPQHF
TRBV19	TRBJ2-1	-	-	TGTGCCAGTTGGGGAGACTACAATGAGCAGTTCTTC	CASWGDYNEQFF
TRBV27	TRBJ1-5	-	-	TGTGCCAGCAGTTTACTAGGCGTTAGCAATCAGCCCCAGCATTTT	CASSLLGVSNQPQHF